Listed here are 5 T cell receptor beta chains from one sample, sequenced in a study of blood T cell repertoires in COVID-19. The assay was immunoSEQ multiplex PCR, and TCRdb's table has in-frame clones only and misses some. Of some 250,000 clones listed, roughly 88% are singletons. Sequencing was done on a sample of peripheral blood. The receptors originated from a man under 40 who had recovered from COVID-19.

The V and J genes are TRBV19 and TRBJ1-5; a weak D match, TRBD1 (5 bases). V was trimmed by 2 bases and J by 5 bases, leaving 19 bases between them. Germline values: CDR1 LNHDA, CDR2 SQIVND (reference sequence). The CDR3 totals 17 residues. The CDR3 DNA reads TGTGCCAGTAGTATATACATCACGGGGGGGTCATATCAGCCCCAGCATTTT. This codes for CASSIYITGGSYQPQHF.

The chain combines TRBV11-2 with TRBJ1-5; tentative D call: TRBD1 (6 bases). Per the germline V gene, CDR1 is SGHAT and CDR2 is FQNNGV. CDR3 length: 12 residues. Trimming shortened V by 5 bases and J by 4 bases, and 6 bases separated the two germline ends. This chain's CDR3 is CASSQGNQPQHF. In DNA, the CDR3 is TGTGCCAGCAGCCAGGGGAATCAGCCCCAGCATTTT.

This clone was seen a few times. The chain links TRBV7-9 to TRBJ1-2, with D possibly matching TRBD1 (5 bases). Trimming took 4 bases from V and 8 from J, leaving 8 bases between them. CDR1 and CDR2 (germline): SEHNR, FQNEAQ (reference sequence). The CDR3 runs to 11 residues. The CDR3 spells CASSSGFGYTF. The DNA of the CDR3 is TGTGCCAGCAGCTCAGGGTTCGGCTACACCTTC. The variable domain in full, with the rest retrieved from reference TRBV7-9 and TRBJ1-2, is DTGVSQNPRHKITKRGQNVTFRCDPISEHNRLYWYRQTLGQGPEFLTYFQNEAQLEKSRLLSDRFSAERPKGSFSTLEIQRTEQGDSAMYLCASSSGFGYTFGSGTRLTVV.

This chain joins TRBV11-2 and TRBJ2-1; 7 positions match TRBD1. V dropped 4 bases and J dropped 6; count of bases not matched to a gene: 9. Germline V gene data show CDR1 as SGHAT and CDR2 as FQNNGV. There are 15 residues in the CDR3. Here the CDR3 reads CASSSTGEGGNEQFF. Written as DNA, the CDR3 is TGTGCCAGCAGCTCTACAGGGGAAGGAGGCAATGAGCAGTTCTTC.

The CDR3 DNA sequence: TGTGCCAGCATCCGTAGCGGGGGAAGCAATGAGCAGTTCTTC. This codes for CASIRSGGSNEQFF. The V call is TRBV6-1, the J call TRBJ2-1; the match to TRBD2 covers 9 bases. This CDR3 region has 14 residues. CDR1 and CDR2 (germline): MNHNS, SASEGT. Germline trimming cut 7 bases from V and 6 bases from J; bases unmatched to any gene: 7.